Below are 26 T cell receptor beta chains sequenced from a single sample in a study of T-cell reconstitution after alpha-beta-depleted transplantation in children. Preparation of the TCRbeta library was carried out with unique molecular identifiers. One entry per CDR3 protein, called by TCRdb with MiXCR from the PCR reads. The sample records some 460,000 distinct CDR3 sequences, 15% to 20% being singletons. The source was PBMCs, mostly from graft donor cells, collected 360 days after TCRalphabeta/CD19-depleted stem cell transplant. These receptors were obtained from a boy under two years old who had a stem cell transplant for Wiskott-Aldrich syndrome, so the T cells may come from the graft donor.

This clonotype was detected only a few times. CDR3 loop: CAWRGQSGYNEQFF. As DNA, the CDR3 is TGTGCCTGGAGGGGACAGTCGGGCTACAATGAGCAGTTCTTC. The V gene is TRBV30, the J gene TRBJ2-1; 7 bases fit TRBD1. The V gene end was trimmed by 3 bases and the J gene end by 3 bases; junction bases not matched to a gene: 5. CDR1 GTSNPN and CDR2 SVGIG come from the germline V gene (reference sequence). The CDR3 runs 14 residues.

In this sample, this clonotype turned up many times. The junction differs from germline at one of its ends, possibly a read error. The chain joins TRBV5-1 to TRBJ2-5; D call uncertain. Germline V CDR1 and CDR2: SGHRS, YFSETQ. The CDR3 runs 13 residues. CDR3 residues: CASSLGLQETQYF. Here the CDR3 DNA reads TGTGCCAGCAGTTTAGGGCTCCAAGAGACCCAGTACTTC. Full variable domain (missing parts from reference TRBV5-1 and TRBJ2-5): KAGVTQTPRYLIKTRGQQVTLSCSPISGHRSVSWYQQTPGQGLQFLFEYFSETQRNKGNFPGRFSGRQFSNSRSEMNVSTLELGDSALYLCASSLGLQETQYFGPGTRLLVL.

Comments on this clonotype: A much larger clone is a single base away; this may be a read error. This sequence joins TRBV27 and TRBJ1-4; D call uncertain. Germline lookup yields CDR1 MNHEY and CDR2 SMNVEV (reference sequence). This CDR3 region has 11 residues. Here the CDR3 reads CACSLTEKLFF. Here the CDR3 DNA reads TGTGCCTGCAGTTTGACTGAAAAACTGTTTTTT.

The V and J genes are TRBV7-2 and TRBJ2-7; tentatively, D is TRBD2 (6 bases). CDR3 length: 16 residues. Germline-derived CDR1 and CDR2 are SGHTA and FQGNSA. The V and J ends lost 1 base and 2 bases respectively, with 15 bases between them. The CDR3 DNA is TGTGCCAGCAGCTTAGATCCCGCCAGGACTACCTACGAGCAGTACTTC. It specifies CASSLDPARTTYEQYF.

The chain employs TRBV11-2 and TRBJ2-1, with D uncertain. CDR1 SGHAT and CDR2 FQNNGV come from the germline V gene. Trimming cost V 0 bases and J 4 bases, with 16 bases left between them. The CDR3 runs to 17 residues. CDR3 protein: CASSLDLLVPIYNEQFF. The CDR3 DNA follows: TGTGCCAGCAGCTTAGACCTCCTAGTACCGATTTACAATGAGCAGTTCTTC.

This clonotype was detected only a few times. This chain joins TRBV11-1 and TRBJ1-1; D possibly corresponds to TRBD1 (5 bases). Trimming stripped 0 bases from V and 7 bases from J, with 6 bases between. The CDR3 loop spans 12 amino acids. In germline, CDR1 is SGHAT, CDR2 FQDESV (reference sequence). CDR3 loop: CASSLAGHEAFF. CDR3 in DNA: TGTGCCAGCAGCTTAGCGGGGCATGAAGCTTTCTTT. The full variable domain, in which reference TRBV11-1 and TRBJ1-1 provide the parts outside the CDR3, is EAEVAQSPRYKITEKSQAVAFWCDPISGHATLYWYRQILGQGPELLVQFQDESVVDDSQLPKDRFSAERLKGVDSTLKIQPAELGDSAMYLCASSLAGHEAFFGQGTRLTVV.

This chain uses TRBV7-2 with TRBJ2-7; the D is unclear. The V end was cut by 3 bases, the J end by 3 bases, with 12 bases between. The germline V gene has CDR1 SGHTA and CDR2 FQGNSA. The CDR3 is 14 residues long. CDR3 coding DNA: TGTGCCAGCAGCTTTTCTACGGCCAGCTACGAGCAGTACTTC. It yields the protein CASSFSTASYEQYF.

The rearrangement joins TRBV24-1 to TRBJ2-1; the match to TRBD2 covers 9 bases. V lost 7 bases, J lost 6 bases, and 9 bases stayed unmatched. CDR1 KGHDR and CDR2 SFDVKD come from the germline V gene. This CDR3 region has 15 residues. The CDR3, as DNA: TGTGCCACCAGCTTTGCGGGGGGGGCTCCCAATGAGCAGTTCTTC. Translated, it gives CATSFAGGAPNEQFF.

This clonotype was observed a handful of times. The genes are TRBV27 and TRBJ2-3; a weak D match, TRBD2 (6 bases). V was clipped by 4 bases and J by 2 bases, with 19 bases between them. The CDR3 sequence is 17 residues long. CDR1 and CDR2 (germline): MNHEY, SMNVEV (reference sequence). Written as DNA, the CDR3 is TGTGCCAGCAGTTCCTATGGACTACTTCCCCCCACAGATACGCAGTATTTT. It encodes CASSSYGLLPPTDTQYF.

The V and J genes are TRBV11-1 and TRBJ2-1, with TRBD2 matching 13 bases. After removal of 5 bases from V and 0 bases from J, the junction contained 13 bases not matched to a gene. The CDR3 length is 20 residues. Germline loops: CDR1 SGHAT, CDR2 FQDESV (reference sequence). For the CDR3, the DNA is TGTGCCAGCAGCAGAACTAAGACTAGCGGGAGGCTGCACTCCTACAATGAGCAGTTCTTC. Translated, it gives CASSRTKTSGRLHSYNEQFF.

In this sample, this clonotype turned up a few times. V is TRBV20-1 and J is TRBJ2-1; 10 nucleotides match TRBD2. This CDR3 is built from 17 residues. CDR1 and CDR2 from the germline V gene are DFQATT and SNEGSKA (reference sequence). Losses at the gene ends were 0 bases for V and 3 bases for J; bases not matched to a gene: 8. For the CDR3, the DNA is TGCAGTGCTAGAGATCTCACTCGGACTAGCGGCTACAATGAGCAGTTCTTC. It is translated as CSARDLTRTSGYNEQFF.

This chain joins TRBV20-1 and TRBJ2-1, with D maybe TRBD2 (6 bases). The CDR3 sequence is 14 residues long. V shed 3 bases and J shed 3 bases, with 12 bases lying between them. CDR1 and CDR2 (germline): DFQATT, SNEGSKA (reference sequence). The CDR3 sequence is CSARSLAHYNEQFF. The CDR3 DNA follows: TGCAGTGCTAGGAGTCTAGCGCACTACAATGAGCAGTTCTTC.

As for this clonotype: Mismatch with germline at one junction end may stem from a read error. The rearrangement links TRBV6-5 to TRBJ2-1; 8 bases fit TRBD2. The germline gives CDR1 MNHEY, CDR2 SVGAGI. The CDR3 is 15 amino acids. The CDR3 reads CATSSLGGGWDEQFF. The CDR3 DNA is TGTGCCACCAGTTCGCTAGGCGGGGGGTGGGATGAGCAGTTCTTC.

The rearrangement joins TRBV10-3 to TRBJ2-5; 7 bases are a match to TRBD2. The CDR3 is 14 amino acids. J lost 0 bases, V lost 7 bases, and 5 bases had no gene match. Germline CDR1 reads ENHRY; CDR2 reads SYGVKD. CDR3 sequence reads: CAIKASGNQETQYF. In DNA form, the CDR3 reads TGTGCCATCAAGGCTAGCGGAAACCAAGAGACCCAGTACTTC.

This chain joins TRBV12-3 or TRBV12-4 and TRBJ2-7; 8 positions match TRBD1. The CDR3 has 14 residues. The ends lost 5 bases at V and 3 bases at J; junction bases unmatched: 6. The CDR3 reads CASSQGQAFYEQYF. CDR3 sequence (DNA): TGTGCCAGCAGTCAGGGACAGGCTTTCTACGAGCAGTACTTC.

In its sample, this clonotype was seen a few times. The V gene is TRBV5-6, the J gene TRBJ1-2; D remains ambiguous. V was clipped by 1 base and J by 5 bases, with 6 bases between them. The CDR3 is 12 amino acids. Germline lookup yields CDR1 SGHDT and CDR2 YYEEEE. DNA of the CDR3: TGTGCCAGCAGCTTGAGGGTTTATGGCTACACCTTC. This encodes CASSLRVYGYTF.

The chain has TRBV29-1 and TRBJ2-1, with D unresolved. This CDR3 has 14 amino acids. The germline V gene encodes CDR1 SQVTM and CDR2 ANQGSEA. V was clipped by 4 bases and J by 1 base, with 11 bases between them. The CDR3 coding sequence is TGCAGCGTTGCTAAGGTGAGATCCTACAATGAGCAGTTCTTC. Translated: CSVAKVRSYNEQFF.

This clonotype was counted only a few times. The V gene is TRBV5-5, the J gene TRBJ2-1; D tentatively reads TRBD1 or TRBD2 (5 bases each). Germline V gene sequence: CDR1 SGHKS, CDR2 YYEKEE (reference sequence). The CDR3 consists of 15 residues. V lost 2 bases to trimming and J lost 0 bases, with 9 bases between them. CDR3 DNA: TGTGCCAGCAGCTTTTGGGGGAACTCCTACAATGAGCAGTTCTTC. Translation: CASSFWGNSYNEQFF. Full variable domain (rest looked up from reference TRBV5-5 and TRBJ2-1): DAGVTQSPTHLIKTRGQQVTLRCSPISGHKSVSWYQQVLGQGPQFIFQYYEKEERGRGNFPDRFSARQFPNYSSELNVNALLLGDSALYLCASSFWGNSYNEQFFGPGTRLTVL.

This clonotype was observed a handful of times. This chain joins TRBV12-3 or TRBV12-4 and TRBJ1-5; 9 bases line up with TRBD1. Trimming took 9 bases from V and 5 from J; bases not matched to a gene: 8. This CDR3 region has 14 residues. The CDR3 DNA is TGTGCCAGTAGAAAACAGGGGGCGCATCAGCCCCAGCATTTT. This encodes CASRKQGAHQPQHF.

The V call is TRBV11-1, the J call TRBJ2-1; weak D call: TRBD1 (6 bases). The CDR3 spans 16 residues. V shed 4 bases and J shed 7 bases, with 20 bases lying between them. Germline-derived CDR1 and CDR2 are SGHAT and FQDESV (reference sequence). The CDR3, as DNA: TGTGCCAGCAGCTACCCGCGATTGGGGGCCGGGAATGAGCAGTTCTTC. Protein product: CASSYPRLGAGNEQFF. Using reference TRBV11-1 and TRBJ2-1 for the parts outside the CDR3, the full variable domain is EAEVAQSPRYKITEKSQAVAFWCDPISGHATLYWYRQILGQGPELLVQFQDESVVDDSQLPKDRFSAERLKGVDSTLKIQPAELGDSAMYLCASSYPRLGAGNEQFFGPGTRLTVL.

This chain links TRBV29-1 with TRBJ2-7; D is perhaps TRBD2 (6 bases). The CDR3 extends over 15 amino acids. Trimming took off 1 base at V and 2 bases at J, with 15 bases between the two ends. Germline V gene lookup returns CDR1 SQVTM and CDR2 ANQGSEA. The CDR3 spells CSVEGGRGGPYEQYF. As DNA, the CDR3 is TGCAGCGTTGAAGGGGGCAGAGGAGGGCCCTACGAGCAGTACTTC.

This clonotype was seen a handful of times. The rearrangement links TRBV5-5 to TRBJ2-2; 13 bases are a match to TRBD2. Germline V gene data show CDR1 as SGHKS and CDR2 as YYEKEE (reference sequence). The CDR3 is 16 residues long. V gave up 4 bases and J gave up 3 bases; unmatched junction bases: 3. Here the CDR3 DNA reads TGTGCCAGCAGCACTAGCGGGAGGGCCTACACCGGGGAGCTGTTTTTT. It specifies CASSTSGRAYTGELFF.

This clonotype was observed a handful of times. The chain recombines TRBV10-3 with TRBJ1-1; no clear D gene. CDR1 is ENHRY, CDR2 SYGVKD, per germline. The CDR3 has 13 amino acids. Trimming pared 10 bases from V and 3 bases from J, leaving 15 bases between. CDR3 sequence reads: CATNYGVDTEAFF. The CDR3 DNA is TGTGCCACGAACTACGGGGTGGACACTGAAGCTTTCTTT.

A few counts support this clonotype. The rearrangement uses TRBV6-5 and TRBJ1-1, with D uncertain. Trimming took 3 bases from V and 4 from J, leaving 9 bases between them. Germline V CDR1 and CDR2: MNHEY, SVGAGI. This CDR3 is built from 13 residues. The CDR3: CASSYSLGTEAFF. CDR3 DNA sequence: TGTGCCAGCAGTTATTCTTTAGGCACTGAAGCTTTCTTT.

This clonotype appeared a few times. The chain has TRBV19 and TRBJ2-3, with D possibly being TRBD1 (5 bases). The CDR3 totals 12 residues. V was clipped by 8 bases and J by 5 bases, with 11 bases between them. Per the germline V gene, CDR1 is LNHDA and CDR2 is SQIVND (reference sequence). The CDR3 coding sequence is TGTGCCAGTCGCAGGGTAGGAGATACGCAGTATTTT. Protein product: CASRRVGDTQYF.

The chain links TRBV28 to TRBJ2-2, with 8 bases fitting TRBD1. Germline V gene lookup returns CDR1 MDHEN and CDR2 SYDVKM. The CDR3 contains 16 residues. V was clipped by 2 bases and J by 4 bases; unmatched bases: 6. DNA for the CDR3: TGTGCCAGCAGTTTAAGGGCAGGGGGCTTCACCGGGGAGCTGTTTTTT. Protein sequence: CASSLRAGGFTGELFF.